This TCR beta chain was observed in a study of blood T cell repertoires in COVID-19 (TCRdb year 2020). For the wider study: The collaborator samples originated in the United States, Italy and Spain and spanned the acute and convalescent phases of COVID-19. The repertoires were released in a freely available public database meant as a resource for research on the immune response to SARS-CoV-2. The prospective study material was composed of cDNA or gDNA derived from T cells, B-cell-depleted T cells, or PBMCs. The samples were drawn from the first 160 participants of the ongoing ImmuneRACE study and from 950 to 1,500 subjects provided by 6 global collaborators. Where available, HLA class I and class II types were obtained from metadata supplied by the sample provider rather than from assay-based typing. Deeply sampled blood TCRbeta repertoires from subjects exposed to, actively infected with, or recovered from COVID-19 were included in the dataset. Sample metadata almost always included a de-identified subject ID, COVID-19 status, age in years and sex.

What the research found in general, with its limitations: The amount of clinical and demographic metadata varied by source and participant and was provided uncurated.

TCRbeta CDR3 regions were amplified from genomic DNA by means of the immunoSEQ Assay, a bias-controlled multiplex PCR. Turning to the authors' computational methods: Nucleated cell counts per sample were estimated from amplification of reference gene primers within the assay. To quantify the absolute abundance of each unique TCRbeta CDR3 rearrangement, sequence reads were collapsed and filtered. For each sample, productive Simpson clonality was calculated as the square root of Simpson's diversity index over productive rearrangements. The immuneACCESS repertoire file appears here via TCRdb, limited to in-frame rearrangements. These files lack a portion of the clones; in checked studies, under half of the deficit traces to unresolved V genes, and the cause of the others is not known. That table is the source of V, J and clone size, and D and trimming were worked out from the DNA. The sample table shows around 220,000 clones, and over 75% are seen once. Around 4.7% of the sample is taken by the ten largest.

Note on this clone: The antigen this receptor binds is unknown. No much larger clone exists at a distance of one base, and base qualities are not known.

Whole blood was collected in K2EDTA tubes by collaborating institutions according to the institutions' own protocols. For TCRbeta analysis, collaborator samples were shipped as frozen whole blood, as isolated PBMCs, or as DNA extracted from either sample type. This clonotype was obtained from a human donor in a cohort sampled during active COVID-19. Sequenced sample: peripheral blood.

The nucleotide sequence is given as TGTGCCTGGACCGGACAACGCTATGGCTACACCTTC. This encodes CAWTGQRYGYTF. Rearrangement joined TRBV30 to TRBJ1-2, with a tentative D gene TRBD1 over 5 matching bases. The V and J ends are trimmed by 4 bases and 4 bases, leaving 10 bases between them. The germline V gene encodes CDR1 GTSNPN and CDR2 SVGIG (reference sequence). Including cysteine and phenylalanine, the CDR3 has 12 amino acids. The sequence is cut down to CDR3 DNA, 36 bases in frame from base 1.